The 17 T cell receptor beta chains presented below share a single source sample, sequenced in a study of human T cells and chemical hapten exposure. Time point given: patch test 2, 6 weeks after DPC sensitization. Treatment denoted: therapeutic diphenylcyclopropenone sensitization with weekly scalp DPC. MiXCR, run by TCRdb on the RACE reads, gives a single entry per CDR3 protein. This sample has tens of thousands of distinct CDR3 sequences; 3.3% occur once, and the top ten carry under 8.5%. Sequenced here: whole blood, sampled in connection with sensitization to the hapten diphenylcyclopropenone (DPC). These TCRs come from a man aged 40-55 years with alopecia areata. Some clones in this sample may be carry-over from other donors' samples.

This clonotype was counted ten times or more. V usage is TRBV7-2 and J usage is TRBJ2-1, with D uncertain. Trimming removed 4 bases from V and 2 bases from J, with 6 bases in between. This CDR3 is built from 13 residues. The germline gives CDR1 SGHTA, CDR2 FQGNSA. CDR3 sequence reads: CASSSQPYNEQFF. CDR3 nucleotide sequence: TGTGCCAGCAGCTCTCAACCCTACAATGAGCAGTTCTTC.

This clonotype was recorded at least ten times. The J gene is TRBJ2-4, the V gene TRBV12-3 or TRBV12-4; TRBD2 is a possible D gene (5 bases). The CDR3 spans 17 residues. Trimming removed 1 base from V and 0 bases from J, with 13 bases in between. The CDR3 DNA sequence: TGTGCCAGCAGTTTAGTAGCGCCGGGTTTAGCCAAAAACATTCAGTACTTC. Translating it yields CASSLVAPGLAKNIQYF.

This clonotype was counted many times. This chain connects TRBV7-8 to TRBJ1-4, with D perhaps matching TRBD1 (6 bases). Trimming shortened V by 5 bases and J by 8 bases, and 12 bases separated the two germline ends. CDR1 and CDR2 from the germline V gene are SGHVS and FQNEAQ. This CDR3 region has 13 residues. The CDR3 DNA reads as TGTGCCAGCAGCCAGGTCAGGGGCGAAAAACTGTTTTTT. Translating it yields CASSQVRGEKLFF.

The sample holds many counts of this clonotype. The genes are TRBV5-1 and TRBJ1-2; D gene uncertain. Germline lookup yields CDR1 SGHRS and CDR2 YFSETQ. V lost 2 bases to trimming and J lost 3 bases, with 8 bases between them. This CDR3 region has 13 residues. The CDR3 coding sequence is TGCGCCAGCAGCTTTGGGCCAGACTATGGCTACACCTTC. Protein: CASSFGPDYGYTF.

In its sample, this clonotype was seen many times. The rearrangement joins TRBV3-1 to TRBJ2-1, with D possibly TRBD2 on 5 matching bases. Per the germline V gene, CDR1 is LGHDT and CDR2 is YNNKEL (reference sequence). CDR3 size: 13 residues. The V end lost 1 base, the J end lost 7 bases, and 8 bases lay between the germline ends. CDR3 nucleotide sequence: TGTGCCAGCAGCCAAGCAACGGGGAATGAGCAGTTCTTC. Amino acids: CASSQATGNEQFF.

This clonotype came up many times. V usage is TRBV27 and J usage is TRBJ2-3; D is unresolved. CDR1 is MNHEY and CDR2 is SMNVEV in the germline V gene (reference sequence). V was trimmed by 3 bases and J by 4 bases, leaving 11 bases between them. The CDR3 is 14 residues long. The CDR3 DNA sequence: TGTGCCAGCAGTTTGGCAGGCCGACCAGATACGCAGTATTTT. Protein sequence: CASSLAGRPDTQYF.

This clonotype has at least ten counts. The chain carries TRBV6-2 or TRBV6-3 and TRBJ1-1; D is unresolved. V was pared by 8 bases and J by 0 bases, with 10 bases between. Germline V gene lookup returns CDR1 MNHEY and CDR2 SVGEGT. The CDR3 loop spans 13 amino acids. This CDR3 reads CASLGQLNTEAFF. For the CDR3, the DNA is TGTGCCAGCTTAGGCCAGCTGAACACTGAAGCTTTCTTT.

This clonotype has only a few counts. The rearrangement uses TRBV12-3 or TRBV12-4 and TRBJ2-1; D is ambiguous. Trimming cost V 5 bases and J 4 bases, with 3 bases left between them. The CDR3 totals 11 residues. The CDR3 nucleotides are TGTGCCAGCAGTGGATACAATGAGCAGTTCTTC. Translation: CASSGYNEQFF.

This clonotype was seen at least ten times. The genes are TRBV19 and TRBJ2-3; 12 bases agree with TRBD2. The CDR3 length is 17 residues. The V and J ends lost 5 bases and 4 bases, in that order; junction bases with no gene match: 10. Germline assignment: CDR1 LNHDA and CDR2 SQIVND (reference sequence). The CDR3 is CASSLTSGSRSSDTQYF. The CDR3 DNA follows: TGTGCCAGTAGTTTGACTAGCGGGAGCAGATCTTCAGATACGCAGTATTTT.

This clonotype was counted many times. The rearrangement links TRBV12-3 or TRBV12-4 to TRBJ2-7; 9 bases line up with TRBD2. CDR3 length: 14 residues. In DNA, the CDR3 is TGTGCTACCTCGGGGCGGGAGGGCAGCTACGAGCAGTACTTC. This translates into CATSGREGSYEQYF.

In its sample, this clonotype was seen a few times. As DNA, the CDR3 is TGTGCCAGCAGTGCGACTAGCGGGATGTCAGAGACCCAGTACTTC. Translation: CASSATSGMSETQYF. The V and J genes are TRBV2 and TRBJ2-5, with TRBD2 matching over 11 bases. V lost 4 bases, J lost 4 bases, and 5 bases stayed unmatched. The germline CDR1 and CDR2 sequences are SNHLY and FYNNEI. CDR3 length: 15 amino acids.

This clonotype was seen many times. The V gene is TRBV10-3, the J gene TRBJ2-2, with TRBD2 matching 8 bases. CDR1 ENHRY and CDR2 SYGVKD come from the germline V gene. Trimming took 6 bases from V and 1 from J; bases not matched to a gene: 4. The CDR3 consists of 15 residues. CDR3 DNA: TGTGCCATCAGGATAGCGGGGATGAACACCGGGGAGCTGTTTTTT. It yields the protein CAIRIAGMNTGELFF.

This clonotype was recorded at least ten times. The J gene is TRBJ2-7, the V gene TRBV28, with D possibly called TRBD1 or TRBD2 (5 bases each). The CDR3 is 13 residues long. Germline CDR1 MDHEN, CDR2 SYDVKM. Between the trimmed V and J ends, which lost 6 bases and 1 base, there was a span of 10 bases. The CDR3 DNA reads TGTGCCAGCAGGGGGGTCGGGTCCTACGAGCAGTACTTC. Translation: CASRGVGSYEQYF.

This clonotype was picked up many times. V and J are TRBV29-1 and TRBJ2-4; D is unclear. V was pared by 7 bases and J by 5 bases, with 15 bases between. Germline values: CDR1 SQVTM, CDR2 ANQGSEA. The CDR3 runs to 13 residues. The CDR3 reads CSARRSGQNIQYF. CDR3 in DNA: TGCAGCGCCCGAAGGTCAGGTCAAAACATTCAGTACTTC.

This clonotype has at least ten counts. The J gene is TRBJ2-7, the V gene TRBV4-3; weak D call: TRBD2 (5 bases). Germline V gene lookup returns CDR1 LGHNA and CDR2 YSLEER. V shed 1 base and J shed 1 base, with 8 bases lying between them. This CDR3 is 14 amino acids long. CDR3 protein: CASSQGLASYEQYF. The CDR3 bases are TGCGCCAGCAGCCAAGGTTTAGCGTCCTACGAGCAGTACTTC.

There are many counts of this clonotype. This chain joins TRBV20-1 and TRBJ2-4; 11 bases are shared with TRBD2. The CDR3 loop spans 17 amino acids. CDR1 and CDR2 from the germline V gene are DFQATT and SNEGSKA (reference sequence). Trimming at V came to 3 bases and at J to 4 bases, leaving 11 bases not matched to a gene. The CDR3, as DNA: TGCAGTGCTAGTGCTATAGCGGGGGGGCAGACTAAAAACATTCAGTACTTC. This gives the protein CSASAIAGGQTKNIQYF.

This chain joins TRBV12-3 or TRBV12-4 and TRBJ2-6; possible D gene TRBD1, 6 bases. V lost 0 bases, J lost 3 bases, and 9 bases lay in between. The CDR3 covers 16 residues. The CDR3 region is CASSLAGAYGANVLTF. CDR3 coding DNA: TGTGCCAGCAGTTTAGCGGGGGCTTATGGGGCCAACGTCCTGACTTTC.